This T cell receptor (beta chain) stems from a study of control samples from healthy donors and cancer patients. Clones were sequenced by immunoSEQ multiplex PCR, and TCRdb holds only the in-frame ones, with some missing. This sample carries around 150,000 clones, about 86% of them seen once, and the ten largest clones take over 1.5%. Per the germline V gene, CDR1 is SGHTA and CDR2 is FQGNSA. V lost 4 bases to trimming and J lost 2 bases; unmatched junction nucleotides: 8. This CDR3 is built from 15 residues. Sequences were obtained from blood. The V and J genes are TRBV7-2 and TRBJ2-7, with 7 positions matching TRBD1. This TCR was sampled from a man aged 18 to 29 in good health. Here the CDR3 DNA reads TGTGCCAGCAGCTCCACGGACAGGTTAGCCTACGAGCAGTACTTC. It translates to CASSSTDRLAYEQYF.